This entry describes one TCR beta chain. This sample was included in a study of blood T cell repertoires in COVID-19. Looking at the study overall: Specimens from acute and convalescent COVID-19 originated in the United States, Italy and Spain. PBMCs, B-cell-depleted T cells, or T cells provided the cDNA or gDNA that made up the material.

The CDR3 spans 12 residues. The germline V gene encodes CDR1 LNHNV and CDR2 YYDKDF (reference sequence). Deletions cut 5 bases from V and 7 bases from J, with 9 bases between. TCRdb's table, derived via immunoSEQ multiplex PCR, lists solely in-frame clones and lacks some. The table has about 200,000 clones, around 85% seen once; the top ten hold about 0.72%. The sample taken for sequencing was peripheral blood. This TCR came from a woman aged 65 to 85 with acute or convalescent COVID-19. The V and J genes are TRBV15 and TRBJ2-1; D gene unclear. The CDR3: CATSLDWNEQFF. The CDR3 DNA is TGTGCCACCAGCCTAGACTGGAATGAGCAGTTCTTC.